This T cell receptor beta chain was identified during a study of T cell responses to AZD1222 COVID-19 vaccine listed by TCRdb under 2021. With respect to the entire study: AZD1222 recipients given second doses at about 4 weeks or at about 12 weeks were pooled, since spike-specific TCR depth and breadth were not found to differ between the two schedules. TCR sequencing was performed for more than 230 trial participants, of whom roughly 200 were given two doses of AZD1222 and around 25 were given two doses of MenACWY control vaccine. Trial participants were enrolled by age into subgroups of 18-55, 56-69 and 70-plus years, and around 140, 26 and 57 TCR-sequenced participants, respectively, were included in these subgroups.

About this clone itself: This receptor's antigen is unknown. No much larger clonotype is one base removed from it; base qualities were not supplied.

What the authors observed across the whole study: The 56-69-year group was small, and its depth increase did not reach significance, likely because of low power. Conclusions about previously exposed vaccinees are limited, since just six AZD1222 recipients were seropositive for SARS-CoV-2 at baseline. No day 14 peak-response samples were available, so repertoires were characterized only after the peak T cell response. After two AZD1222 doses, spike-specific TCR breadth and depth were significantly higher than at day 0 and than in MenACWY recipients. Epitopes outside the regions mutated in the B.1.351 and B.1.1.7 variants were reportedly recognized by nearly half of the unique spike-specific TCRs. The whole spike protein was spanned by vaccine-associated CD4 TCRs, and dominant responses were seen in regions 160-218 and 743-854. Participants were mostly white British, with more females than males. The authors suggested clonal diversity may have been underestimated.

The CDR3 regions of human TCRbeta chains were analyzed by immunosequencing. As for how the authors treated the data: Repertoire TCRs were checked for matches against a reference library of SARS-CoV-2-specific TCRs that had been generated using the MIRA antigen-specificity platform. Breadth was defined as the fraction of unique TCRs that were SARS-CoV-2-associated, and depth was defined as the fraction of total T cells that were SARS-CoV-2-associated. Using the MIRA data, each spike-specific TCR was mapped to the spike region that the TCR reacts to and placed in a CD4 or CD8 class. Log10-transformed breadth and depth values were compared by one-way ANOVA with Sidak's multiple comparisons tests. Drawn from immuneACCESS, this table holds only the in-frame rearrangements with V and J called that TCRdb kept. Clones are partly lost; checked studies trace under half to an unresolved V gene and leave the rest unexplained. The V and J calls and clone size come from that table; D and trimming were worked out from the DNA. Present in this sample are over 120,000 clones, about 93% of which were seen just once. The top ten clones comprise under 6.5% of the sample.

Here V drops 5 bases and J drops 5 bases, and the junction holds 14 bases not matched to any gene. CDR1 is given as SGHAT and CDR2 as FQNNGV, both from the germline V gene. The CDR3 sequence holds 16 residues, the cysteine and phenylalanine included. Left in the record is the CDR3 DNA by itself, 48 bases read in frame from the first base. Taken with the paper, the label for time point translates to: baseline before first vaccination. Vaccinee samples came from UK trials COV001 and COV002, including a single-blind randomized controlled phase 2/3 trial of AZD1222 (ChAdOx1 nCoV-19) in healthy adults. Trial participant PBMC samples were collected at day 0 and day 28 after the second dose for TCRbeta chain sequencing.

This clonotype was sampled from an adult in good health. Specimen: peripheral blood, collected on day 0 of AZD1222 vaccination. The rearrangement joined TRBV11-2 to TRBJ1-1, with 7 bases aligning to TRBD1. The DNA sequence reads TGTGCCAGCAGCGACCCAGGGACAGTCATTAAGACTGAAGCTTTCTTT. The resulting protein is CASSDPGTVIKTEAFF.